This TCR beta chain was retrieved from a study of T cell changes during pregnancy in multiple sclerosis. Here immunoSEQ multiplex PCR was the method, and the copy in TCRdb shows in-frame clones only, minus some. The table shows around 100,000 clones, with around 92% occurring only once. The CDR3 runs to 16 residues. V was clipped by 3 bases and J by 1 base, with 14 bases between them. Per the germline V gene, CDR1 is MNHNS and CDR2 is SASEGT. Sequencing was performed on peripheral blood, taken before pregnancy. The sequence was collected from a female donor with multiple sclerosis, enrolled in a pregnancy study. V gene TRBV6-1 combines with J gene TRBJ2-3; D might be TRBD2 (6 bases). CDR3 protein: CASSDYGGGGTDTQYF. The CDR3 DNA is TGTGCCAGCAGTGACTACGGGGGAGGCGGCACAGATACGCAGTATTTT.